The entry that follows covers one TCR beta chain sequence. Its antigen is not known. Time point noted: peripheral blood 6 weeks after treatment start. The patients' disease, urothelial carcinoma, was locally advanced or metastatic. This table comes from immunoSEQ multiplex PCR, and its TCRdb copy is limited to in-frame clones, with some not included. The table has about 40,000 clones, 75% to 90% seen once. The data originate from a study of PD-L1 blockade in urothelial cancer. Study context: Starting in about 2014, patients were given atezolizumab (1,200 mg intravenously every 3 weeks). Bladder-origin urothelial cancer in males covered twenty-five of 29 patients. Study-wide results and limits: Having blood TCR clonality under the median before treatment predicted better survival.

CDR1 is MNHNS, CDR2 SASEGT, per germline. The CDR3 has 16 amino acids. The V gene end was trimmed by 3 bases and the J gene end by 4 bases; junction bases not matched to a gene: 8. This receptor was identified in a man aged 55 to 69 with urothelial cancer. Sequencing used PBMCs, obtained around atezolizumab (anti-PD-L1) treatment. The V and J genes are TRBV6-1 and TRBJ1-5; 8 bases fit TRBD1. The CDR3 nucleotides read TGTGCCAGCAGTGACGACGACAGGGGATCAAATCAGCCCCAGCATTTT. It encodes CASSDDDRGSNQPQHF.